Listed below are T cell receptor beta chains from one sample, sequenced in a study of metastatic and nonmetastatic thyroid tumors. TCRdb used MiXCR to call clones anew from the PCR reads. The sample shows around 28,000 clones, 10% to 15% of them seen only once. Specimen: blood. The receptors shown here come from a female donor with papillary thyroid cancer or a benign thyroid nodule (not recorded which). Some clones in this sample may be carry-over from other donors' samples. Both conserved end residues are part of each CDR3. D genes are given only for firm matches. Only some rows state a clone size, as once, few, many or a class for expanded clones.

V	length	J	size	D	DNA	CDR3
TRBV5-1	15	TRBJ2-5	many	TRBD1	TGCGCCAGCAGCATCCCAGGGGGCAAGAGGGAGACCCAGTACTTC	CASSIPGGKRETQYF
TRBV27	17	TRBJ1-2	many	TRBD1	TGTGCCAGCAGTCCCAACCCCCACCGGACAGGGTTCTATGGCTACACCTTC	CASSPNPHRTGFYGYTF
TRBV6-1	17	TRBJ2-1	few	TRBD2	TGTGCCAGCAGTCTTGCGAGCGGGGGGGCCCTCTACAATGAGCAGTTCTTC	CASSLASGGALYNEQFF
TRBV18	16	TRBJ1-3	many	-	TGTGCCAGCTCACTAACCGGGGTCTTCTCTGGAAACACCATATATTTT	CASSLTGVFSGNTIYF
TRBV19	15	TRBJ2-1	many	TRBD2	TGTGCCAGTAGCCTAGCGGGGGGGCACTACAATGAGCAGTTCTTC	CASSLAGGHYNEQFF
TRBV5-6	14	TRBJ1-3	many	-	TGTGCCAGCAGCTTCAGGGCTCCTGGAAACACCATATATTTT	CASSFRAPGNTIYF
TRBV25-1	15	TRBJ1-1	many	TRBD1	TGTGCCAGCAGTGCCCCCTCGGGACAGGGGTTGTCGACTTTCTTT	CASSAPSGQGLSTFF
TRBV3-1	14	TRBJ1-1	many	-	TGTGCCAGCAGCCAGGGGACCGAGAACACTGAAGCTTTCTTT	CASSQGTENTEAFF
TRBV7-2	13	TRBJ2-1	many	TRBD2	TGTGCCAGCAGCTTAGTAACTAGCGGGATTCTCAGCTTC	CASSLVTSGILSF
TRBV19	11	TRBJ2-7	many	-	TGTGCCAGTACCCAGGGCCACGAGCAGTACTTC	CASTQGHEQYF
TRBV6-5	14	TRBJ2-2	many	-	TGTGCCAGCAGTTACGGGGGTAACACCGGGGAGCTGTTTTTT	CASSYGGNTGELFF
TRBV27	14	TRBJ1-4	few	TRBD1	TGTGCCAGCAGTTACAGGGGGCAGGGAGGAAAAACTGTTTTT	CASSYRGQGGKTVF
TRBV5-1	15	TRBJ1-1	many	-	TGCGCCAGCAGTTTGGCCCCGGGGGGAAACACTGAAGCTTTCTTT	CASSLAPGGNTEAFF
TRBV4-2	17	TRBJ2-6	many	-	TGTGCCAGCAGCCGCAATGACGGCCCCTCTGGGGCCAACGTCCTGACTTTC	CASSRNDGPSGANVLTF
TRBV20-1	13	TRBJ2-5	many	-	TGCAGTGCTGAGAGGTCGGGGAGAGAGACCCAGTACTTC	CSAERSGRETQYF
TRBV9	16	TRBJ2-3	many	TRBD2	TGTGCCAGCAGCTATCCTGGACTAGCGAGTCGGGATACGCAGTATTTT	CASSYPGLASRDTQYF
TRBV7-9	13	TRBJ1-2	many	-	TGTGCCAGCAGCCAAACAGGGTTCTATGGCTACACCTTC	CASSQTGFYGYTF
TRBV19	15	TRBJ2-3	few	-	TGTGCCAGTAGTATACTAGGGACCGGTACAGATACGCAGTATTTT	CASSILGTGTDTQYF
TRBV10-3	14	TRBJ2-7	many	-	TGTGCCATCAGGGAGCAACAGTCCTCCTACGAGCAGTACTTC	CAIREQQSSYEQYF
TRBV20-1	14	TRBJ1-2	-	-	TGCAGTGCTCCAGGACAGTTTGATAACTATGGCTACACCTTC	CSAPGQFDNYGYTF
TRBV3-1	14	TRBJ1-2	many	-	TGTGCCAGCAGCCGACGGACATCCCACTATGGCTACACCTTC	CASSRRTSHYGYTF
TRBV28	18	TRBJ2-3	many	TRBD2	TGTGCCAGCAGCCCCTGGCTAGCGGGAGGGGGCGGGGAGGGTACGCAGTATTTT	CASSPWLAGGGGEGTQYF